The rows below give T cell receptor beta chains drawn from one sample of a study of OX40 agonist ivuxolimab in advanced cancers. The method was immunoSEQ multiplex PCR; TCRdb's version includes in-frame clones alone and lacks a portion of them. Of about 84,000 clones in the sample, more than 80% were seen once. Sequenced here: CD4+ or CD8+ T cells sorted from blood, sampled in a trial of the OX40 agonist ivuxolimab. The receptor source for this set is an adult with an advanced solid tumor such as melanoma, head and neck, liver or kidney cancer. The CDR3 runs from the conserved cysteine through the conserved F or W. A D gene is named only where the DNA matches it firmly. Only part of the rows carry a size: once, few, many, or a class if the clone is expanded.

clone_size d_call j_call v_call cdr3_nt cdr3_aa
- - TRBJ2-5 TRBV19 TGTGCCAGTAGCTGGGGGACACCGTACCAAGAGACCCAGTACTTC CASSWGTPYQETQYF
- - TRBJ1-3 TRBV9 TGTGCCAGCAGCGTAGGGCAGGGGACTGGAAACACCATATATTTT CASSVGQGTGNTIYF
few TRBD1 TRBJ2-7 TRBV9 TGTGCCAGCAGCCTAACTCCAGGGGGCCTTCTCTACGAGCAGTACTTC CASSLTPGGLLYEQYF
few TRBD2 TRBJ2-1 TRBV6-1 TGTGCCAGCCGGGACTATAACAATGAGCAGTTCTTC CASRDYNNEQFF
- - TRBJ2-4 TRBV28 TGTGCCAGCATACTGGGAAGCGGCAAAAACATTCAGTACTTC CASILGSGKNIQYF
- TRBD1 TRBJ1-2 TRBV11-2 TGTGCCAGCAGCTTAGACCAGGGGGCAGGTGGCTACACCTTC CASSLDQGAGGYTF
few - TRBJ2-5 TRBV18 TGTGCCAGCTCACCTAATAAAGGGGACCAAGAGACCCAGTACTTC CASSPNKGDQETQYF
few - TRBJ2-2 TRBV5-1 TGCGCCAGCAGCTTGGAGGGGACCGGGGAGCTGTTTTTT CASSLEGTGELFF
once - TRBJ1-2 TRBV4-1 TGCGCCAGCAGCCAAGATCCCAGGGAGGGTGGCTACACCTTC CASSQDPREGGYTF
- - TRBJ2-6 TRBV14 TGTGCCAGCAGCCCTCGAACCCTGAGCTCTGGGGCCAACGTCCTGACTTTC CASSPRTLSSGANVLTF
- TRBD2 TRBJ2-5 TRBV6-5 TGTGCCAGCAGTGGCCCTAGCGGTGGAGAGACCCAGTACTTC CASSGPSGGETQYF
- - TRBJ2-1 TRBV27 TGTGCCAGCAGTTTAAGAGTAGGGATTAATGAGCAGTTCTTC CASSLRVGINEQFF
- - TRBJ2-2 TRBV27 TGTGCCAGCAGACCGACAGGGACTGGTACCGGGGAGCTGTTTTTT CASRPTGTGTGELFF
- TRBD1 TRBJ1-1 TRBV27 TGTGCCAGCCCCATCCCCCCACAGGGGAGGACTGAAGCTTTCTTT CASPIPPQGRTEAFF
- - TRBJ2-3 TRBV9 TGTGCCAGCAGCGTAGGTCCCCCCACTAGCACAGATACGCAGTATTTT CASSVGPPTSTDTQYF
- TRBD1 TRBJ1-5 TRBV4-2 TGTGCCAGCAGCAACGGACAGGGAGGCAATCAGCCCCAGCATTTT CASSNGQGGNQPQHF
- - TRBJ1-5 TRBV18 TGTGCCAGCTCACCTCGGGGGGCCTTCAATCAGCCCCAGCATTTT CASSPRGAFNQPQHF
- - TRBJ1-2 TRBV28 TGTGCCAGCAGTGGGCGTAGTGGGGCGGCGAATGGCTACACCTTC CASSGRSGAANGYTF
- TRBD1 TRBJ2-2 TRBV5-1 TGCGCCAGTCCCAATAGACAGGGGCCGAACACCGGGGAGCTGTTTTTT CASPNRQGPNTGELFF
- TRBD1 TRBJ2-5 TRBV2 TGTGCCAGCAGGGGAGACAGGGGGCAACGGGAGACCCAGTACTTC CASRGDRGQRETQYF